This TCR beta chain is from a study of CXCR3-negative and CXCR3-positive naive CD8 T cells. TRB cDNA libraries were made by UMI-labeled 5' RACE. TCRdb processed the 5' RACE reads again and assigns one entry to each CDR3 protein, with no DNA. The sample totals 100,000 or so distinct CDR3 sequences. CDR3 length: 17 amino acids. The V gene's germline CDR1 is SNHLY and CDR2 FYNNEI. In regard to this clonotype: Its specificity is unknown.

Study findings and constraints: Whereas both naive subsets had comparably high diversity, memory CD8+ cells had much lower diversity.

The receptor was derived from a human donor in good health. Some clones in this sample may be carry-over from other donors' samples. Sequenced material: naive CXCR3- CD8+ T cells from blood. The sample's subset: CD45RO-CCR7+CD27+CD95- naive CD8+ T cells lacking CXCR3 (TNR3-). The chain combines TRBV2 with TRBJ1-1; as DNA is missing, the TRBD1 call by TCRdb cannot be tested. CDR3: CASSDHLDRGDLTEAFF. Using reference TRBV2 and TRBJ1-1 for the parts outside the CDR3, the full variable domain is EPEVTQTPSHQVTQMGQEVILRCVPISNHLYFYWYRQILGQKVEFLVSFYNNEISEKSEIFDDQFSVERPDGSNFTLKIRSTKLEDSAMYFCASSDHLDRGDLTEAFFGQGTRLTVV.